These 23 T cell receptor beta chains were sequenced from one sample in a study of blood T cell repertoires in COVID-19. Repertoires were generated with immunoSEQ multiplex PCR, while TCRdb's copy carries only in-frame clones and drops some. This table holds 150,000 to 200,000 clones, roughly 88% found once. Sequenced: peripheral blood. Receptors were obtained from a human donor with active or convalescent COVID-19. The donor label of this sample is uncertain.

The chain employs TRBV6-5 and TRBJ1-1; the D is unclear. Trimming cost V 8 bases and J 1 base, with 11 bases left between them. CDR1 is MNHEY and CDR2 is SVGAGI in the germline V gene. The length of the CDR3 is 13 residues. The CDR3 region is CASVWYRNTEAFF. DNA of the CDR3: TGTGCCAGCGTATGGTACAGGAACACTGAAGCTTTCTTT.

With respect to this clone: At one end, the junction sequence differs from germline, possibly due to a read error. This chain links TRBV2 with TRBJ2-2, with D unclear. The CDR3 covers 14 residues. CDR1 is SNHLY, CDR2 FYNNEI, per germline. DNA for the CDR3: TGTGCCAGCTGTGAGAGTGAATTGGCCGGGGAGCTGTTTTTT. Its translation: CASCESELAGELFF.

CDR3 loop: CASSATVPGTDSPINEKLFF. Written as DNA, the CDR3 is TGTGCCAGCAGTGCAACTGTACCCGGGACAGACTCGCCGATTAATGAAAAACTGTTTTTT. The chain has TRBV6-2 or TRBV6-3 and TRBJ1-4; 7 bases line up with TRBD1. Trimming removed 5 bases from V and 4 bases from J; junction bases left unmatched: 22. CDR3 length: 20 amino acids. Germline CDR1 is MNHEY and CDR2 is SVGEGT.

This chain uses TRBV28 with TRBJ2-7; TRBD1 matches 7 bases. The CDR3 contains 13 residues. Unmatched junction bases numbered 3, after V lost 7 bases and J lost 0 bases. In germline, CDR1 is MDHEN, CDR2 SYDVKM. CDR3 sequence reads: CASTRDSSYEQYF. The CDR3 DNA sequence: TGTGCCAGCACCCGGGACAGCTCCTACGAGCAGTACTTC.

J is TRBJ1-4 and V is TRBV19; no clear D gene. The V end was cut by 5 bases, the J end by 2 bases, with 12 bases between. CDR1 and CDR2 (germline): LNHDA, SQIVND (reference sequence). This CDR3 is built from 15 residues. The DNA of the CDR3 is TGTGCCAGTAGTCTCTCGGCGGGTACTAATGAAAAACTGTTTTTT. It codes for CASSLSAGTNEKLFF.

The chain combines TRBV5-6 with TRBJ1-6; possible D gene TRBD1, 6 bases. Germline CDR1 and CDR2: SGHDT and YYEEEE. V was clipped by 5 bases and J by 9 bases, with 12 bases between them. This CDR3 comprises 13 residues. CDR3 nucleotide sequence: TGTGCCAGCAGATTACAGGGTAGTTCACCCCTCCACTTT. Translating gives CASRLQGSSPLHF.

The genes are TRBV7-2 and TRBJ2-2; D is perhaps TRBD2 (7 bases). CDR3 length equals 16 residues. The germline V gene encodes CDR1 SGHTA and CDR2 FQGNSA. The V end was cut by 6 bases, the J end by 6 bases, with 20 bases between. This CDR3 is CASRLDGGPRAGELFF. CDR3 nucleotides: TGTGCCAGCAGGCTCGACGGGGGGCCACGCGCCGGGGAGCTGTTTTTT. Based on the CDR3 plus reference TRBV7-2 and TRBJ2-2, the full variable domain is GAGVSQSPSNKVTEKGKDVELRCDPISGHTALYWYRQSLGQGLEFLIYFQGNSAPDKSGLPSDRFSAERTGGSVSTLTIQRTQQEDSAVYLCASRLDGGPRAGELFFGEGSRLTVL.

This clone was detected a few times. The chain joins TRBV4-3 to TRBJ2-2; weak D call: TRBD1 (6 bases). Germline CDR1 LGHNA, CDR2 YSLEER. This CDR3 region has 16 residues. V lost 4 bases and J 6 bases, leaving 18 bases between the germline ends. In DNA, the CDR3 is TGCGCCAGCAGCCTAAGCCTGGGGGCCGGGGCCGGGGAGCTGTTTTTT. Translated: CASSLSLGAGAGELFF.

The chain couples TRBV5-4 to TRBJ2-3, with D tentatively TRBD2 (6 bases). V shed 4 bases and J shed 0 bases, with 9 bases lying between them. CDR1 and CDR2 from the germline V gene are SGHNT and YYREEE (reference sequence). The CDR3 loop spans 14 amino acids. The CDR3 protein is CASSPGTSTDTQYF. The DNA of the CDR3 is TGTGCCAGCAGCCCAGGGACTAGCACAGATACGCAGTATTTT.

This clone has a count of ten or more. CDR3 coding DNA: TGTGCCTGGCTGAGGGGGTTGTACACTGAAGCTTTCTTT. This codes for CAWLRGLYTEAFF. The V gene is TRBV30, the J gene TRBJ1-1, with D possibly matching TRBD1 (6 bases). V lost 5 bases and J 3 bases, leaving 13 bases between the germline ends. The germline CDR1 and CDR2 sequences are GTSNPN and SVGIG (reference sequence). This CDR3 is 13 amino acids long.

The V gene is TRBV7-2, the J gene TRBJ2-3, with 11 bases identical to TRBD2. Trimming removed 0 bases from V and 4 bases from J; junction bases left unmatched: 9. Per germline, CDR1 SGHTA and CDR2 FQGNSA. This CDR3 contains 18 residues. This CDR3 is CASSLADVSGGAADTQYF. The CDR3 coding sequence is TGTGCCAGCAGCTTAGCAGATGTTAGCGGGGGGGCCGCAGATACGCAGTATTTT.

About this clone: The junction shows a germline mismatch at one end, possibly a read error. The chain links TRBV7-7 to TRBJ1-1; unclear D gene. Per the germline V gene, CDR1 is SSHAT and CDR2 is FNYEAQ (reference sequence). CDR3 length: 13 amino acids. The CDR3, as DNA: TGTGCTAGCAGCTTAACCCTCGAGGGTGAAGCTTTCTTT. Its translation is CASSLTLEGEAFF.

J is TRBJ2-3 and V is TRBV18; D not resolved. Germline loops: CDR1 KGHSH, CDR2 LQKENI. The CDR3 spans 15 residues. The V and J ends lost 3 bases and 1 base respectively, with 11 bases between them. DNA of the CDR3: TGTGCCAGCTCACCTGCCACCGGTCGCACAGATACGCAGTATTTT. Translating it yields CASSPATGRTDTQYF.

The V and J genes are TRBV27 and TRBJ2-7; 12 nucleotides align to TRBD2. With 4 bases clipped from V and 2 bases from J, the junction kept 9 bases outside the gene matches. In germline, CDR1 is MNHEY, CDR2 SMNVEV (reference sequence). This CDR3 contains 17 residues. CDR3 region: CASSSHIRLAGAYEQYF. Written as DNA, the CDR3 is TGTGCCAGCAGTTCCCACATAAGACTAGCGGGGGCCTACGAGCAGTACTTC.

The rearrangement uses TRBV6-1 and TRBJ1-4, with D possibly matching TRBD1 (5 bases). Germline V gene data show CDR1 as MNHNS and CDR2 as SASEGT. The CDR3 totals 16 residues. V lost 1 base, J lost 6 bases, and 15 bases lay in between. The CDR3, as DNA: TGTGCCAGCAGTGAAGTCGCGACAGTTAAAGATGAAAAACTGTTTTTT. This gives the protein CASSEVATVKDEKLFF.

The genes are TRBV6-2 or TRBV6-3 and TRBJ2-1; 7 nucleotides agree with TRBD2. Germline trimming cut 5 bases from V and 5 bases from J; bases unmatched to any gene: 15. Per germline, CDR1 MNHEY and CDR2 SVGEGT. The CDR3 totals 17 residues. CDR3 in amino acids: CASSEPPSGIINNEQFF. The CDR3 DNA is TGTGCCAGCAGTGAGCCCCCTAGCGGTATCATTAACAATGAGCAGTTCTTC.

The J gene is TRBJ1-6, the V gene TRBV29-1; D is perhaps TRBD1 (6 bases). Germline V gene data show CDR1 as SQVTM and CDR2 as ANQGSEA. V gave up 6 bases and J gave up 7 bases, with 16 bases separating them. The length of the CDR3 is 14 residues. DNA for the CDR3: TGCAGCGTGGGTTACAACAGGGAAAATTCACCCCTCCACTTT. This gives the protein CSVGYNRENSPLHF. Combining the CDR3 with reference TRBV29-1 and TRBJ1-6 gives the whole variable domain SAVISQKPSRDICQRGTSLTIQCQVDSQVTMMFWYRQQPGQSLTLIATANQGSEATYESGFVIDKFPISRPNLTFSTLTVSNMSPEDSSIYLCSVGYNRENSPLHFGNGTRLTVT.

The CDR3 spells CASSQDPRANEQFF. Written as DNA, the CDR3 is TGCGCCAGCAGCCAAGATCCCAGGGCCAATGAGCAGTTCTTC. J is TRBJ2-1 and V is TRBV4-3; tentatively, D is TRBD1 (5 bases). Trimming pared 0 bases from V and 6 bases from J, leaving 9 bases between. The germline V gene has CDR1 LGHNA and CDR2 YSLEER. CDR3 length equals 14 residues.

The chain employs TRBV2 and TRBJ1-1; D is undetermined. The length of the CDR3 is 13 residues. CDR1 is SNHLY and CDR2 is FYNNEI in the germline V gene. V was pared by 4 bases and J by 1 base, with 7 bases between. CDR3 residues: CASSAGRNTEAFF. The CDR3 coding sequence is TGTGCCAGCAGTGCGGGGAGGAACACTGAAGCTTTCTTT.

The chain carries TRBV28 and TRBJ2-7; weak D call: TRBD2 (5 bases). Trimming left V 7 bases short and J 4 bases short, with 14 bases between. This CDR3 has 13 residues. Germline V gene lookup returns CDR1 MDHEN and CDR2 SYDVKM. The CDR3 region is CASTSLGAYEQYF. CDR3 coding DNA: TGTGCCAGCACTTCGCTGGGAGCTTACGAGCAGTACTTC.

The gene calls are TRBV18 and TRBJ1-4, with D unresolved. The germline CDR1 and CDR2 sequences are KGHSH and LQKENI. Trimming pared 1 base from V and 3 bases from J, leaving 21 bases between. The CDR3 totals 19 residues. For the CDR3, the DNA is TGTGCCAGCTCACCACGGTTGATCGGAGGAGTAGCAGCTAATGAAAAACTGTTTTTT. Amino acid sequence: CASSPRLIGGVAANEKLFF.

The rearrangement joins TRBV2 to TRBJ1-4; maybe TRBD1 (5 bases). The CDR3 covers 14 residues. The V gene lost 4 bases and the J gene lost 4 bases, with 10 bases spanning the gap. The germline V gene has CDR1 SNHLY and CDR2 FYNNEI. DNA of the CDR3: TGTGCCAGCAGTGCGGTAAGGGGTAATGAAAAACTGTTTTTT. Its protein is CASSAVRGNEKLFF. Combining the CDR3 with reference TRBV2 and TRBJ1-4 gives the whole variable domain EPEVTQTPSHQVTQMGQEVILRCVPISNHLYFYWYRQILGQKVEFLVSFYNNEISEKSEIFDDQFSVERPDGSNFTLKIRSTKLEDSAMYFCASSAVRGNEKLFFGSGTQLSVL.

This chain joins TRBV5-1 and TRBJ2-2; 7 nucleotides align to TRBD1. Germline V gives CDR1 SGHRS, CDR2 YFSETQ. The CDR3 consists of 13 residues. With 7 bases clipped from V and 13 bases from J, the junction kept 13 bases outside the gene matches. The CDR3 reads CASAVQGDFALFF. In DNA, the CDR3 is TGCGCCAGCGCAGTCCAGGGGGATTTTGCGCTGTTTTTT.